Below are 7 T cell receptor beta chains sequenced from a single sample in a study of post-analysis software for immune sequencing data (dated by TCRdb to between 2014 and 2017). What the research found in general, with its limitations: Significantly higher frequencies in patients than in controls were found for roughly 5 TRBV segments, including TRBV5-6, TRBV5-1 and TRBV20-1.

Libraries came from PCR. This sample was sequenced with an Illumina HiSeq 2500. To reduce PCR and sequencing biases, unique molecular identifiers were built into the TCR beta cDNA libraries. Using fastp at Q25 and MiXCR, TCRdb reprocessed the public reads and kept productive beta chains. Each entry merges the rows of one CDR3 protein and shows their most common DNA and genes. The sample profile shows hundreds of thousands of distinct CDR3 sequences; 59% of them were found once. Together, the top ten hold about 11% of the sample. These receptors have no known antigen. The sequencing input was blood. These receptors were taken from a girl aged 2 to 10 with multiple sclerosis.

CDR3 sequence reads: CSAVGFSGANVLTF. The CDR3 bases are TGCAGTGCCGTGGGCTTCTCTGGGGCCAACGTCCTGACTTTC. V usage is TRBV20-1 and J usage is TRBJ2-6; no clear D gene. The V gene's germline CDR1 is DFQATT and CDR2 SNEGSKA (reference sequence). V was clipped by 6 bases and J by 0 bases, with 9 bases between them. This CDR3 is built from 14 residues.

V is TRBV7-9 and J is TRBJ2-7, with TRBD2 identical over 14 bases. The CDR3 consists of 16 residues. The germline V gene has CDR1 SEHNR and CDR2 FQNEAQ (reference sequence). The junction had 7 bases not matched to a gene; V was cut back by 4 bases and J by 5 bases. CDR3 in DNA: TGTGCCAGCAGCTCGACGACTAGCGGGAGGGAAAACGAGCAGTACTTC. Amino acids: CASSSTTSGRENEQYF.

The V gene is TRBV10-3, the J gene TRBJ1-1, with TRBD1 as a possible D gene (5 bases). The V end was cut by 0 bases, the J end by 1 base, with 9 bases between. This CDR3 is built from 15 residues. CDR1 ENHRY and CDR2 SYGVKD come from the germline V gene. The CDR3 DNA reads TGTGCCATCAGTGAGTCAGGTGGACAGAACACTGAAGCTTTCTTT. Amino acids: CAISESGGQNTEAFF.

The V and J genes are TRBV20-1 and TRBJ1-1; D is possibly TRBD1 (5 bases). This CDR3 region has 14 residues. V shed 0 bases and J shed 7 bases, with 15 bases lying between them. Germline CDR1 DFQATT, CDR2 SNEGSKA (reference sequence). CDR3 DNA: TGCAGTGCTAGAGATCGGGGACGGGGAATTGAAGCTTTCTTT. Its protein is CSARDRGRGIEAFF.

The rearrangement links TRBV5-5 to TRBJ2-5, with a possible D match to TRBD1 (6 bases). Trimming took off 3 bases at V and 0 bases at J, with 9 bases between the two ends. The CDR3 sequence is 14 residues long. CDR1 and CDR2 from the germline V gene are SGHKS and YYEKEE (reference sequence). The CDR3 is CASSSGQHQETQYF. CDR3 nucleotides: TGTGCCAGCAGCTCAGGACAGCACCAAGAGACCCAGTACTTC. The entire variable domain, with the rest obtained from reference TRBV5-5 and TRBJ2-5, is as follows: DAGVTQSPTHLIKTRGQQVTLRCSPISGHKSVSWYQQVLGQGPQFIFQYYEKEERGRGNFPDRFSARQFPNYSSELNVNALLLGDSALYLCASSSGQHQETQYFGPGTRLLVL.

This clonotype was observed a handful of times. This rearrangement joins TRBV20-1 to TRBJ1-2; a weak D match, TRBD1 (5 bases). Trimming cost V 1 base and J 4 bases, with 16 bases left between them. CDR1 is DFQATT and CDR2 is SNEGSKA in the germline V gene (reference sequence). CDR3 length: 15 amino acids. Here the CDR3 DNA reads TGCAGTGCTAGAGCCGCTTCCGGGACGTTCTATGGCTACACCTTC. This sequence encodes CSARAASGTFYGYTF.

This chain links TRBV25-1 with TRBJ2-7; 8 bases are a match to TRBD2. The J call may be incorrect, as the DNA end agrees better with TRBJ2-5. CDR3 length: 17 residues. Germline V lookup: CDR1 MGHDK, CDR2 SYGVNS. Here the CDR3 reads CASSPQLGLDGWGTQYF. The CDR3 DNA is TGTGCCAGCAGTCCTCAACTGGGACTAGATGGTTGGGGGACCCAGTACTTC.